This entry lists 27 T cell receptor beta chains sequenced from one sample in a study of cytotoxic CD8 clonotypes in ibrutinib-treated CLL. Sequencing was performed with immunoSEQ multiplex PCR; in TCRdb, only in-frame clones are kept and a portion is missing. The table includes approximately 130,000 clones, around 84% detected once. This material consisted of PBMCs, taken after 24 months of ibrutinib treatment. The receptors were gathered from a human donor with chronic lymphocytic leukemia.

The rearrangement uses TRBV7-9 and TRBJ2-7; 8 nucleotides match TRBD1. Per the germline V gene, CDR1 is SEHNR and CDR2 is FQNEAQ (reference sequence). Trimming cost V 4 bases and J 2 bases; bases outside gene matches: 7. There are 15 residues in the CDR3. DNA of the CDR3: TGTGCCAGCAGCTCGGGGACAGGACAACCCTACGAGCAGTACTTC. Translation gives CASSSGTGQPYEQYF.

The chain links TRBV7-2 to TRBJ2-1, with 10 bases fitting TRBD1. The CDR3 has 15 amino acids. CDR1 is SGHTA and CDR2 is FQGNSA in the germline V gene. Trimming removed 6 bases from V and 10 bases from J; junction bases left unmatched: 12. For the CDR3, the DNA is TGTGCCAGCAGTTCTGAGACAGGGGGCTTAGGGGAGCAGTTCTTC. It specifies CASSSETGGLGEQFF.

V usage is TRBV5-1 and J usage is TRBJ2-5; weak D call: TRBD2 (6 bases). V was trimmed by 1 base and J by 5 bases, leaving 15 bases between them. The CDR3 totals 15 residues. Germline V CDR1 and CDR2: SGHRS, YFSETQ. This CDR3 reads CASSLWDFSGETQYF. In DNA form, the CDR3 reads TGCGCCAGCAGCTTGTGGGACTTTTCGGGGGAGACCCAGTACTTC.

The V call is TRBV18, the J call TRBJ2-7; 8 bases are shared with TRBD1. The germline gives CDR1 KGHSH, CDR2 LQKENI. J was trimmed by 3 bases and V by 4 bases; bases with no gene match: 11. The CDR3 has 16 amino acids. The CDR3 region has the DNA TGTGCCAGCTCACTAAAGACCGGGACAGGAGGCTACGAGCAGTACTTC. This gives the protein CASSLKTGTGGYEQYF.

This clone was seen a handful of times. This chain joins TRBV13 and TRBJ2-7; 8 nucleotides match TRBD1. Germline V gene data show CDR1 as PRHDT and CDR2 as FYEKMQ (reference sequence). V lost 4 bases and J lost 9; bases outside the gene matches: 17. The CDR3 is made up of 16 amino acids. CDR3 region: CASSSRQGRGRLGQYF. The CDR3 DNA reads TGTGCCAGCAGCTCCCGACAGGGGAGAGGGAGATTAGGGCAGTACTTC.

This clone was found once. The chain recombines TRBV6-1 with TRBJ2-2; D possibly matches TRBD1 or TRBD2 (6 bases each). V lost 6 bases and J lost 6, with 14 bases in between. Looked up from germline, CDR1 is MNHNS and CDR2 is SASEGT. This CDR3 spans 14 amino acids. The CDR3 here is CASSKGGLAGELFF. The CDR3 DNA follows: TGTGCCAGCAGCAAGGGGGGCCTCGCCGGGGAGCTGTTTTTT.

The rearrangement joins TRBV18 to TRBJ1-1; D is ambiguous. V was clipped by 3 bases and J by 6 bases, with 11 bases between them. The CDR3 loop spans 13 amino acids. From germline, CDR1 is KGHSH and CDR2 LQKENI. In nucleotides, the CDR3 is TGTGCCAGCTCACCCCCTTGGCAGGCTGAAGCTTTCTTT. This gives the protein CASSPPWQAEAFF.

This chain uses TRBV4-2 with TRBJ2-7; D not certain. The CDR3 spans 14 residues. Germline lookup yields CDR1 LGHNA and CDR2 YNFKEQ. V was cut by 5 bases and J by 0 bases, with 11 bases left in between. The CDR3 coding sequence is TGTGCCAGCAGCAAGCCGGACGGCTCCTACGAGCAGTACTTC. This sequence encodes CASSKPDGSYEQYF.

This clone was recorded only once. This rearrangement joins TRBV5-1 to TRBJ2-5; 15 positions agree with TRBD2. V lost 0 bases and J lost 5; bases outside the gene matches: 2. This CDR3 has 16 amino acids. Germline CDR1 and CDR2: SGHRS and YFSETQ. CDR3 in amino acids: CASSLGTSGGAETQYF. The CDR3 DNA sequence: TGCGCCAGCAGCTTGGGGACTAGCGGGGGGGCCGAGACCCAGTACTTC.

The genes are TRBV4-2 and TRBJ1-2, with D hard to call. In germline, CDR1 is LGHNA, CDR2 YNFKEQ. CDR3 length: 15 residues. V lost 1 base to trimming and J lost 1 base, with 10 bases between them. The CDR3 sequence is CASSQGEANNYGYTF. CDR3 nucleotides: TGTGCCAGCAGCCAAGGGGAGGCGAATAACTATGGCTACACCTTC.

This clone has just one count. The V and J genes are TRBV7-2 and TRBJ2-1; D perhaps matches TRBD1 (6 bases). The V and J ends lost 3 bases and 0 bases respectively, with 15 bases between them. The CDR3 extends over 17 amino acids. Per germline, CDR1 SGHTA and CDR2 FQGNSA. The CDR3 protein is CASSFSLSTGSYNEQFF. In DNA, the CDR3 is TGTGCCAGCAGCTTTTCCCTTTCGACAGGCTCCTACAATGAGCAGTTCTTC.

The chain employs TRBV2 and TRBJ2-2; 7 bases agree with TRBD1. With 5 bases clipped from V and 2 bases from J, the junction kept 5 bases outside the gene matches. The CDR3 is 15 residues long. The germline V gene has CDR1 SNHLY and CDR2 FYNNEI. CDR3: CASSRQGANTGELFF. In nucleotides, the CDR3 is TGTGCCAGCAGTCGACAGGGAGCCAACACCGGGGAGCTGTTTTTT.

This clone was recorded only once. The chain recombines TRBV7-8 with TRBJ1-1; D unclear. Trimming took off 4 bases at V and 0 bases at J, with 6 bases between the two ends. CDR3 length equals 13 residues. Germline loops: CDR1 SGHVS, CDR2 FQNEAQ. The CDR3 sequence: CASSSQLNTEAFF. The CDR3 nucleotides are TGTGCCAGCAGCTCACAGTTGAACACTGAAGCTTTCTTT. Filled out from reference TRBV7-8 and TRBJ1-1, the complete variable domain reads GAGVSQSPRYKVAKRGQDVALRCDPISGHVSLFWYQQALGQGPEFLTYFQNEAQLDKSGLPSDRFFAERPEGSVSTLKIQRTQQEDSAVYLCASSSQLNTEAFFGQGTRLTVV.

The chain is built from TRBV5-1 and TRBJ2-3; 9 positions agree with TRBD1. CDR1 SGHRS and CDR2 YFSETQ come from the germline V gene. This CDR3 comprises 17 residues. The J segment lost 4 bases and the V segment lost 3 bases, leaving 12 bases of the junction unmatched. CDR3: CASSSAPQGASADTQYF. Written as DNA, the CDR3 is TGCGCCAGCAGCTCCGCTCCACAGGGGGCCTCTGCAGATACGCAGTATTTT.

J is TRBJ2-7 and V is TRBV14; 10 bases map to TRBD2. Germline V lookup: CDR1 SGHDN, CDR2 FVKESK. V shed 2 bases and J 4 bases; nucleotides not matched to a gene: 8. This CDR3 comprises 16 residues. CDR3 DNA: TGTGCCAGCAGCCAACCAACCATAGCGGGGGGTTACGAGCAGTACTTC. It encodes CASSQPTIAGGYEQYF.

This sequence joins TRBV7-9 and TRBJ1-4; D is uncertain. V was shortened by 1 base and J by 0 bases, with 6 bases between the two germline ends. This CDR3 spans 15 amino acids. Germline CDR1 is SEHNR and CDR2 is FQNEAQ (reference sequence). CDR3 amino acids: CASSLGDATNEKLFF. In DNA, the CDR3 is TGTGCCAGCAGCTTAGGTGATGCAACTAATGAAAAACTGTTTTTT.

This clone was seen only once. V usage is TRBV2 and J usage is TRBJ2-7, with D perhaps being TRBD1 or TRBD2 (5 bases each). CDR1 SNHLY and CDR2 FYNNEI come from the germline V gene. The V end was cut by 2 bases, the J end by 2 bases, with 10 bases between. This CDR3 has 14 amino acids. CDR3 region: CASSEYGATYEQYF. CDR3 in DNA: TGTGCCAGCAGTGAATACGGGGCCACCTACGAGCAGTACTTC.

This clone was observed a few times. The chain links TRBV4-3 to TRBJ2-7, with a possible D match to TRBD2 (6 bases). V dropped 1 base and J dropped 3 bases, with 10 bases sitting between them. The germline gives CDR1 LGHNA, CDR2 YSLEER. The CDR3 runs to 14 residues. This CDR3 reads CASSQGDSRYEQYF. CDR3 nucleotide sequence: TGCGCCAGCAGCCAAGGGGACTCCCGCTACGAGCAGTACTTC.

The sample holds many counts of this clone. The V gene is TRBV29-1, the J gene TRBJ2-7; maybe TRBD1 (5 bases). V was cut by 4 bases and J by 3 bases, with 19 bases left in between. The CDR3 is 15 amino acids. Germline V gene data show CDR1 as SQVTM and CDR2 as ANQGSEA. CDR3 coding DNA: TGCAGCGTTGTAACAGGACGCTCAAGTGGCTACGAGCAGTACTTC. Translated, it gives CSVVTGRSSGYEQYF.

Here the CDR3 reads CATSRETGVPSGYTF. The CDR3 nucleotides read TGTGCCACCAGCAGAGAAACAGGGGTCCCTAGTGGCTACACCTTC. V is TRBV15 and J is TRBJ1-2; TRBD1 agrees at 7 bases. CDR3 length equals 15 residues. Germline V gene data show CDR1 as LNHNV and CDR2 as YYDKDF (reference sequence). Trimming at V came to 0 bases and at J to 7 bases, leaving 8 bases not matched to a gene.

The J gene is TRBJ1-2, the V gene TRBV6-1; TRBD1 might be the D (6 bases). V was trimmed by 6 bases and J by 8 bases, leaving 19 bases between them. The CDR3 runs 14 residues. Germline V gene data show CDR1 as MNHNS and CDR2 as SASEGT. The CDR3 reads CASRSAGAREGYTF. The CDR3 DNA sequence: TGTGCCAGCAGGAGCGCGGGGGCGCGGGAGGGCTACACCTTC.

The chain is built from TRBV27 and TRBJ2-1; 7 nucleotides align to TRBD2. CDR3 length: 14 amino acids. The junction had 7 bases not matched to a gene; V was cut back by 5 bases and J by 6 bases. Germline CDR1 reads MNHEY; CDR2 reads SMNVEV (reference sequence). CDR3 coding DNA: TGTGCCAGCAGTCCCTCGGGGGGACGCAATGAGCAGTTCTTC. The encoded protein is CASSPSGGRNEQFF.

The chain joins TRBV11-2 to TRBJ2-3, with TRBD2 identical over 7 bases. The J segment lost 1 base and the V segment lost 3 bases, leaving 10 bases of the junction unmatched. CDR1 SGHAT and CDR2 FQNNGV come from the germline V gene. The CDR3 spans 17 residues. The DNA of the CDR3 is TGTGCCAGCAGCTTGAGAGGGGCGGCGGGGGGCACAGATACGCAGTATTTT. Translation gives CASSLRGAAGGTDTQYF.

This chain uses TRBV19 with TRBJ2-2; D perhaps matches TRBD1 (6 bases). Trimming pared 8 bases from V and 1 base from J, leaving 14 bases between. This CDR3 spans 15 amino acids. CDR1 LNHDA and CDR2 SQIVND come from the germline V gene (reference sequence). The CDR3 sequence: CASHVGAWNTGELFF. For the CDR3, the DNA is TGTGCCAGTCACGTGGGGGCGTGGAACACCGGGGAGCTGTTTTTT.

The chain is built from TRBV6-1 and TRBJ1-2; TRBD1 aligns across 7 bases. Trimming at V came to 4 bases and at J to 5 bases, leaving 7 bases not matched to a gene. Germline assignment: CDR1 MNHNS and CDR2 SASEGT. This CDR3 region has 14 residues. CDR3 in amino acids: CASSGQGLGYGYTF. CDR3 DNA sequence: TGTGCCAGCAGTGGACAGGGTCTGGGGTATGGCTACACCTTC.

The rearrangement uses TRBV28 and TRBJ2-6; D could derive from TRBD1 or TRBD2 (5 bases each). This CDR3 is 19 amino acids long. V dropped 3 bases and J dropped 0 bases, with 18 bases sitting between them. The germline V gene encodes CDR1 MDHEN and CDR2 SYDVKM. The CDR3 spells CASSFRLRGLNSGANVLTF. In DNA form, the CDR3 reads TGTGCCAGCAGTTTCCGCCTGAGGGGCCTAAACTCTGGGGCCAACGTCCTGACTTTC.

This clone was seen a single time. The CDR3 loop is CASSQDRGRQPQHF. The DNA for the CDR3 is TGTGCCAGCAGTCAAGACAGGGGCCGCCAGCCCCAGCATTTT. The rearrangement uses TRBV27 and TRBJ1-5; TRBD1 matches 8 bases. This CDR3 is built from 14 residues. CDR1 is MNHEY, CDR2 SMNVEV, per germline (reference sequence). The V gene end was trimmed by 5 bases and the J gene end by 7 bases; junction bases not matched to a gene: 7.